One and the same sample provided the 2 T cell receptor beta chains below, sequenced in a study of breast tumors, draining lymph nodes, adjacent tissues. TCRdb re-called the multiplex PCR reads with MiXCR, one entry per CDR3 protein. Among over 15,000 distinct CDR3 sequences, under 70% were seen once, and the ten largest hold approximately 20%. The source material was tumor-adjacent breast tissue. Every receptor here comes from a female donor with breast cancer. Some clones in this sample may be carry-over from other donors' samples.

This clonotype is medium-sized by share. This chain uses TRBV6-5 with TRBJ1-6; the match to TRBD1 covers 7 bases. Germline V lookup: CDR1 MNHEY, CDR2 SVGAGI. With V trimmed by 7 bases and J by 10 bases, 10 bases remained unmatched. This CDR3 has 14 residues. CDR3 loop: CASTRQGRGSPLHF. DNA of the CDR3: TGTGCCAGCACTAGACAGGGTCGGGGATCACCCCTCCACTTT.

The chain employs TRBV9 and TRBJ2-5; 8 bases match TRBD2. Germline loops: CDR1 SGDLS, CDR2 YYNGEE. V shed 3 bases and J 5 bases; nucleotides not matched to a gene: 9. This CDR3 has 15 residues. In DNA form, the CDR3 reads TGTGCCAGCAGCGCAGTAGCGGGGAATGGGGAGACCCAGTACTTC. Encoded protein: CASSAVAGNGETQYF.